This T cell receptor beta chain appears in the sequencing data of a study of glioma-infiltrating T cells after dendritic cell vaccination (dated by TCRdb to between 2015 and 2016). The study in broad terms: A cohort of approximately 15 glioblastoma patients from Phase I and II dendritic cell vaccination trials was included, of whom 9 were newly diagnosed and 6 had recurrent disease. Between the early 2000s and the early 2010s, patients were given autologous tumor lysate-pulsed dendritic cell vaccination. The vaccine consisted of monocyte-derived dendritic cells cultured less than eight days with IL-4 and GM-CSF, then pulsed overnight with autologous tumor lysate. Three intradermal dendritic cell vaccine injections were administered to patients at biweekly intervals in the arm below the axilla. Tumor-infiltrating lymphocyte content was quantified and tumor and blood repertoires were compared in dendritic cell-vaccinated glioblastoma patients by deep sequencing of TCR beta CDR3 regions. Survival after dendritic cell vaccination was correlated with TCR sequencing metrics, including TIL content and tumor-blood repertoire overlap.

As for this clone: Its antigen target is currently unknown. Per-base quality was not reported, and no clone a single base away is much larger than it.

What the authors observed across the whole study: No direct relationship between TCR clonality and survival was found, suggesting that a diverse polyclonal response may matter. The three-group TCR overlap response model was characterized as speculative, and prospective validation of the model was stated to be required. After dendritic cell vaccination, a higher estimated pretreatment TIL content predicted longer time to progression and longer overall survival. The cohort was small and heterogeneous, few patients had complete blood and tumor sets, and even fewer had initial-recurrent tumor pairs.

V is cut by 0 bases and J by 1 base, and the space between the germline ends is 13 bases. The CDR3 covers 16 residues, taking in both the cysteine and the phenylalanine. The retained sequence is limited to the CDR3, 48 bases, with the frame set at the first base. As encoded in the germline V gene (reference sequence), CDR1 is SGHNT while CDR2 is YYREEE. The immunoSEQ assay amplified TCRB CDR3 regions from roughly 2 micrograms of genomic DNA, or from all available DNA when less than that amount was available. The multiplex PCR employed 60 forward primers targeting TCR V beta segments and 13 reverse primers targeting J beta segments. To estimate the number of reads per starting template, synthetic control templates were added to each sample at limiting dilution. The Illumina HiSeq System generated 87 bp sequencing reads. Regarding the original processing steps: PCR and sequencing errors were removed by merging closely related sequences with a nearest neighbor algorithm. TCR overlap was defined as the percentage of unique tumor TCR beta sequences that were also present in the same patient's peripheral blood. Not all clones reach the TCRdb copy of this immuneACCESS table, which keeps in-frame sequences only. Checked studies attribute under half of the gap to unresolved V genes and leave the rest unexplained. V, J and clone size are taken as reported in that table, and D and trimming were inferred from the DNA itself. Recorded for this sample are approximately 100,000 clones; 81% of them occurred a single time. The ten largest clones represent more than 10% of the sample.

Patients were selected for having adequate residual fresh-frozen tumor tissue and more than two years of available survival data. Molecular status otherwise varied across the glioblastoma patients, but none of them carried an isocitrate dehydrogenase mutation. PBMC were collected before vaccination, two weeks after the third vaccination, and at tumor progression if progression occurred. Genomic DNA was extracted with the Qiagen DNeasy Blood extraction Kit. The sample was blood, taken before dendritic cell vaccination. The chain joins TRBV5-4 to TRBJ1-1; tentative D gene TRBD1, with 6 bases matching. This TCR was sampled from a human donor with glioblastoma. The CDR3 in this case is CASSLGLQGRNTEAFF. The nucleotide sequence reads as follows: TGTGCCAGCAGCTTGGGACTACAGGGTAGGAACACTGAAGCTTTCTTT.